This TCR beta chain comes out of a study of naive and memory T cell subsets. V was clipped by 6 bases and J by 4 bases, with 7 bases between them. CDR3 length equals 11 residues. Germline values: CDR1 MDHEN, CDR2 SYDVKM. Two oligonucleotides, mixed equimolar, formed the beta constant-region primer covering TRBC1 and TRBC2. TCRdb fed the UMI-ligation and nested PCR reads into MiXCR, producing one record per CDR3 protein. Of 120,000 to 150,000 distinct CDR3 sequences in the sample, about a sixth are singletons; the top ten hold around 0.14%. This clonotype appeared a few times. CMV status came from CD4+ T cell IFNgamma after overnight CMV lysate stimulation of fresh PBMCs.

This TCR derives from a human donor in good health. The chain recombines TRBV28 with TRBJ2-7; D uncertain. Material for sequencing was naive CD4+ T cells from blood. CDR3 DNA: TGTGCCAGCAGCCAGCCGTACGAGCAGTACTTC. Its protein is CASSQPYEQYF.